This T cell receptor beta chain originates from a study of T cell repertoires in aging, cancer and after chemotherapy. Study information: Six age groups, ranging from 30 or younger to 70 or older, included the donors. Healthy donor repertoires were recorded over several months to years and showed clear clonal overlap.

Multiplex touch-down PCR with TRB-A/B primers amplified rearranged V-D-J TRB sequences. TCRdb called the multiplex PCR reads again in MiXCR, with one record for every CDR3 protein. The sample contains 12,000 or so distinct CDR3 sequences, roughly 28% of which appear only once. Amplification of TCR beta used genomic DNA extracted from peripheral blood. Trimming shortened V by 3 bases and J by 5 bases, and 10 bases separated the two germline ends. The germline V gene has CDR1 KGHSH and CDR2 LQKENI. The CDR3 totals 13 residues. Study results and caveats: In cancer patients, declining TCR diversity with age involved lost richness and lost evenness. In each cancer cohort, median generation probability increased across chemotherapy, suggesting thymic output rebounded.

This clonotype occurred a few times. Its antigen remains unknown. The sequence came from a human donor in good health. V gene TRBV18 combines with J gene TRBJ1-1; D unresolved. Sequencing input: blood. The CDR3 loop is CASSPELETEAFF. The CDR3 DNA reads TGTGCCAGCTCACCGGAACTGGAGACTGAAGCTTTCTTT.